One and the same sample provided the 15 T cell receptor beta chains below, sequenced in a study of control samples from healthy donors and cancer patients. The assay was immunoSEQ multiplex PCR, and TCRdb's table has in-frame clones only and misses some. Among 5,500 to 7,500 clones listed, over 55% were seen once. Sequenced sample: formalin-fixed, paraffin-embedded tissue. These receptors were collected from a male donor with melanoma.

This chain links TRBV7-6 with TRBJ2-3; D not resolved. Trimming pared 5 bases from V and 6 bases from J, leaving 9 bases between. The CDR3 runs 12 residues. Germline V gives CDR1 SGHVS, CDR2 FNYEAQ. CDR3 protein: CASSPSWDTQYF. The CDR3 nucleotides read TGTGCCAGCAGCCCATCCTGGGATACGCAGTATTTT.

This rearrangement joins TRBV7-8 to TRBJ2-2; TRBD2 aligns across 7 bases. Germline V CDR1 and CDR2: SGHVS, FQNEAQ. The CDR3 extends over 15 amino acids. V trimming: 1 base; J trimming: 5 bases; junction bases outside the gene matches: 4. The CDR3 DNA reads TGTGCCAGCAGCTTAGACCAGGGAGGGACCGGGGAGCTGTTTTTT. Translation: CASSLDQGGTGELFF.

This chain links TRBV28 with TRBJ2-5, with no clear D. Germline CDR1 is MDHEN and CDR2 is SYDVKM. The CDR3 is 12 amino acids. With 2 bases removed from V and 4 bases from J, the gap between germline ends came to 5 bases. CDR3 loop: CASSLLRETQYF. CDR3 DNA sequence: TGTGCCAGCAGTTTACTCCGAGAGACCCAGTACTTC.

This sequence joins TRBV3-1 (or the pseudogene TRBV3-2) and TRBJ2-2; D unclear. The CDR3 sequence is 15 residues long. V was clipped by 1 base and J by 3 bases, with 9 bases between them. Germline V CDR1 and CDR2: LGHDT, YNNKEL (reference sequence). The CDR3 coding sequence is TGTGCCAGCAGCCAAGTGGTGCTTTACACCGGGGAGCTGTTTTTT. This sequence encodes CASSQVVLYTGELFF.

J is TRBJ2-2 and V is TRBV13; perhaps TRBD2 as D (6 bases). The germline gives CDR1 PRHDT, CDR2 FYEKMQ (reference sequence). The CDR3 totals 16 residues. V shed 3 bases and J shed 1 base, with 12 bases lying between them. CDR3 residues: CASSFGGSKNTGELFF. The CDR3 coding sequence is TGTGCCAGCAGCTTTGGAGGGTCAAAGAACACCGGGGAGCTGTTTTTT.

This clone was recorded only once. The chain employs TRBV7-9 and TRBJ1-4; D uncertain. The CDR3 sequence is 14 residues long. V lost 5 bases, J lost 3 bases, and 10 bases lay in between. The germline gives CDR1 SEHNR, CDR2 FQNEAQ (reference sequence). This CDR3 is CASSLGGSNEKLFF. CDR3 nucleotide sequence: TGTGCCAGCAGCCTCGGAGGGTCTAATGAAAAACTGTTTTTT. The variable domain in full, with the rest retrieved from reference TRBV7-9 and TRBJ1-4, is DTGVSQNPRHKITKRGQNVTFRCDPISEHNRLYWYRQTLGQGPEFLTYFQNEAQLEKSRLLSDRFSAERPKGSFSTLEIQRTEQGDSAMYLCASSLGGSNEKLFFGSGTQLSVL.

The chain recombines TRBV19 with TRBJ2-1, with D unresolved. Germline CDR1 and CDR2: LNHDA and SQIVND (reference sequence). The V end was cut by 3 bases, the J end by 6 bases, with 9 bases between. The CDR3 length is 13 residues. The CDR3 here is CASSMYSSNEQFF. The CDR3, as DNA: TGTGCCAGTAGTATGTACAGTTCCAATGAGCAGTTCTTC. Based on the CDR3 plus reference TRBV19 and TRBJ2-1, the full variable domain is DGGITQSPKYLFRKEGQNVTLSCEQNLNHDAMYWYRQDPGQGLRLIYYSQIVNDFQKGDIAEGYSVSREKKESFPLTVTSAQKNPTAFYLCASSMYSSNEQFFGPGTRLTVL.

In this sample, this clone turned up once. The junction and the germline gene differ at one end; a read error may be behind it. The gene calls are TRBV23-1 and TRBJ1-1, with TRBD1 as a possible D gene (6 bases). TRBV23-1 is an open reading frame, and its role is uncertain. The CDR3 is 13 amino acids. DNA of the CDR3: TGCGCCAGCAGTAACAGGGTGAACACTAAAGCTTTCTTT. Protein sequence: CASSNRVNTKAFF.

The chain couples TRBV5-1 to TRBJ2-1, with 12 bases that match TRBD2. The ends lost 0 bases at V and 6 bases at J; junction bases unmatched: 1. CDR3 size: 15 residues. From germline, CDR1 is SGHRS and CDR2 YFSETQ. CDR3 in amino acids: CASSLALAGGNEQFF. CDR3 bases: TGCGCCAGCAGCTTGGCACTAGCGGGAGGCAATGAGCAGTTCTTC.

The V call is TRBV19, the J call TRBJ2-1, with unresolved D. Trimming stripped 5 bases from V and 0 bases from J, with 14 bases between. CDR3 length: 16 amino acids. The V gene's germline CDR1 is LNHDA and CDR2 SQIVND (reference sequence). The CDR3 DNA reads as TGTGCCAGTAGTCATTTAGGGCAAAGCTCCTACAATGAGCAGTTCTTC. This gives the protein CASSHLGQSSYNEQFF. Based on the CDR3 plus reference TRBV19 and TRBJ2-1, the full variable domain is DGGITQSPKYLFRKEGQNVTLSCEQNLNHDAMYWYRQDPGQGLRLIYYSQIVNDFQKGDIAEGYSVSREKKESFPLTVTSAQKNPTAFYLCASSHLGQSSYNEQFFGPGTRLTVL.

The chain joins TRBV4-1 to TRBJ2-3; 9 positions match TRBD1. V gave up 0 bases and J gave up 4 bases; unmatched junction bases: 8. Germline lookup yields CDR1 MGHRA and CDR2 YSYEKL. This CDR3 spans 17 amino acids. In DNA, the CDR3 is TGCGCCAGCAGCCAAGAACCTCTCCGGGACAGGGCAGATACGCAGTATTTT. Translation: CASSQEPLRDRADTQYF.

V and J are TRBV6-2 or TRBV6-3 and TRBJ2-4, with 11 nucleotides matching TRBD2. This CDR3 contains 17 residues. Germline V lookup: CDR1 MNHEY, CDR2 SVGEGT. The ends lost 3 bases at V and 9 bases at J; junction bases unmatched: 13. The CDR3 region has the DNA TGTGCCAGCAGTTATTTTGAAGCTAGCGGGAGGAGAGGCATTCAGTACTTC. Protein sequence: CASSYFEASGRRGIQYF.

V gene TRBV6-1 combines with J gene TRBJ2-1, with D maybe TRBD2 (5 bases). This CDR3 has 15 residues. The germline V gene encodes CDR1 MNHNS and CDR2 SASEGT. Trimming left V 2 bases short and J 5 bases short, with 13 bases between. The CDR3 nucleotides are TGTGCCAGCAGTGAAACGGGTGGGAGTAACAATGAGCAGTTCTTC. It is translated as CASSETGGSNNEQFF.

The chain combines TRBV29-1 with TRBJ2-1, with 8 bases lining up with TRBD2. The V gene's germline CDR1 is SQVTM and CDR2 ANQGSEA. The ends lost 4 bases at V and 7 bases at J; junction bases unmatched: 3. The CDR3 length is 12 residues. The CDR3 region is CSVGLARNEQFF. CDR3 DNA sequence: TGCAGCGTTGGACTAGCGAGGAATGAGCAGTTCTTC.

The chain couples TRBV5-1 to TRBJ2-2, with no clear D. The CDR3 contains 17 residues. The germline V gene has CDR1 SGHRS and CDR2 YFSETQ. Between the trimmed V and J ends, which lost 0 bases and 0 bases, there was a span of 12 bases. CDR3 sequence (DNA): TGCGCCAGCAGCTTGGACACATACAACGCGAACACCGGGGAGCTGTTTTTT. The encoded protein is CASSLDTYNANTGELFF.